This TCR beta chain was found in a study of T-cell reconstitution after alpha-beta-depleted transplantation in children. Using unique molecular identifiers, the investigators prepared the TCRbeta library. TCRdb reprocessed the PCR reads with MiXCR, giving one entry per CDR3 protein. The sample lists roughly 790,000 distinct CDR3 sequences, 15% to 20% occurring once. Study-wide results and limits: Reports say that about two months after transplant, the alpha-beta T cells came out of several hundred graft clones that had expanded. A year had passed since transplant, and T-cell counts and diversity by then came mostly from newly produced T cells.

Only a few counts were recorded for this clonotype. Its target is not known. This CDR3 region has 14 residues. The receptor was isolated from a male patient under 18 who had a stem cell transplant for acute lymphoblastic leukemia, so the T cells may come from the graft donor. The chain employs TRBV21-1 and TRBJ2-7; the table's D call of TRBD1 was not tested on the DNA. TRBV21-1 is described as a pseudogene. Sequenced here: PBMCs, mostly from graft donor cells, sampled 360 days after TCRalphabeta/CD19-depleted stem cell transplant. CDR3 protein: CASSKEGPTYEQYF. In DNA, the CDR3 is TGTGCCAGCAGCAAAGAGGGGCCAACCTACGAGCAGTACTTC.